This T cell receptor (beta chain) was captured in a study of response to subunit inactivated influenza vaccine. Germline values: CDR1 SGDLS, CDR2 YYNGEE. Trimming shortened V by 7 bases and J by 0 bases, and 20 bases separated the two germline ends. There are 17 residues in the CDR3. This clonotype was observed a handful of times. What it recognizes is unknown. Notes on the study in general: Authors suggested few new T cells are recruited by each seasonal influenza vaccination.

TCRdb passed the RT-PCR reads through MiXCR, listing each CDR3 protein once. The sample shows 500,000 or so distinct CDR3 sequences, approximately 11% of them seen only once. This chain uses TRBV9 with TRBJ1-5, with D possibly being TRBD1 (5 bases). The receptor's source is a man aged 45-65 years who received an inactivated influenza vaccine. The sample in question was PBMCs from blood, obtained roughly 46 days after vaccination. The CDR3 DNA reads TGTGCCAGCCCCGACGACGGAGGGGTTGATAGCAATCAGCCCCAGCATTTT. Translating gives CASPDDGGVDSNQPQHF.